This T cell receptor beta chain was sequenced for a study of cytomegalovirus exposure and HLA in healthy donors. The study, taken as a whole, reports: CMV serostatus was the only immune exposure information that was available. Several V segments, TRBV6-2 and TRBV6-3 among them, could not be told apart and were dropped.

As regards this clone: Its antigen is unidentified.

Germline CDR1 reads SGHVS; CDR2 reads FQNEAQ. V shed 0 bases and J 6 bases; nucleotides not matched to a gene: 7. CDR3 size: 16 residues. Use of 60 Vbeta and 13 Jbeta primers characterized the PCR. Generated by immunoSEQ multiplex PCR, the TCRdb table keeps only in-frame clones and is missing some. The repertoire includes some 140,000 clones, 80% of them detected once, and around 1.3% sits in the top ten. Source material: PBMCs. V and J are TRBV7-8 and TRBJ2-1, with TRBD2 matching over 8 bases. This clonotype originated in a male donor in good health and CMV-seropositive. The CDR3, as DNA: TGTGCCAGCAGCTTAGCGTTGGGACTAGGAACCAATGAGCAGTTCTTC. Translating gives CASSLALGLGTNEQFF.